These 30 T cell receptor beta chains originate from one sample sequenced in a study of metastatic and nonmetastatic thyroid tumors. All patients were treatment-naive before thyroid surgery. Via MiXCR, TCRdb re-called the PCR reads. The sample contains fewer than 35,000 clones, 10% to 13% of which appear only once. The sample consisted of blood. Source of these receptors: a female donor with papillary thyroid cancer or a benign thyroid nodule (not recorded which). Some clones in this sample may be carry-over from other donors' samples.

CDR3 nucleotides: TGTGCCAGTATTAGGAGCACCGGGTACTCTGGGGCCAACGTCCTGACTTTC. Its protein product is CASIRSTGYSGANVLTF. The gene calls are TRBV19 and TRBJ2-6, with unresolved D. The CDR3 spans 17 residues. Between the trimmed V and J ends, which lost 7 bases and 0 bases, there was a span of 16 bases. Per the germline V gene, CDR1 is LNHDA and CDR2 is SQIVND (reference sequence). The full variable domain, rest sourced from reference TRBV19 and TRBJ2-6, is DGGITQSPKYLFRKEGQNVTLSCEQNLNHDAMYWYRQDPGQGLRLIYYSQIVNDFQKGDIAEGYSVSREKKESFPLTVTSAQKNPTAFYLCASIRSTGYSGANVLTFGAGSRLTVL.

As regards this clone: An end of the junction does not agree with germline; a read error may underlie this. This chain connects TRBV9 to TRBJ1-6; D unresolved. Germline-derived CDR1 and CDR2 are SGDLS and YYNGEE. This CDR3 comprises 13 residues. The CDR3 DNA follows: TGTGCTAGCAGCGTAGGAAATGGATCACCCCTCCACTTT. This encodes CASSVGNGSPLHF.

This clone was seen ten or more times. The rearrangement links TRBV28 to TRBJ2-1, with TRBD2 identical over 10 bases. The CDR3 is 16 residues long. CDR1 is MDHEN, CDR2 SYDVKM, per germline. Losses at the gene ends were 8 bases for V and 1 base for J; bases not matched to a gene: 8. In DNA, the CDR3 is TGTGCCAGCCGGGCTAGCGGGAGTCGGTCCTACAATGAGCAGTTCTTC. Protein product: CASRASGSRSYNEQFF. Combining the CDR3 with reference TRBV28 and TRBJ2-1 gives the whole variable domain DVKVTQSSRYLVKRTGEKVFLECVQDMDHENMFWYRQDPGLGLRLIYFSYDVKMKEKGDIPEGYSVSREKKERFSLILESASTNQTSMYLCASRASGSRSYNEQFFGPGTRLTVL.

This sequence joins TRBV7-2 and TRBJ1-2; the D gene is possibly TRBD1 (6 bases). This CDR3 is 13 amino acids long. CDR1 is SGHTA and CDR2 is FQGNSA in the germline V gene. V lost 11 bases and J 5 bases, leaving 18 bases between the germline ends. CDR3 in amino acids: CAWTIGQPYGYTF. The CDR3 region has the DNA TGTGCCTGGACTATAGGACAGCCTTATGGCTACACCTTC.

This clone was seen many times. The chain recombines TRBV6-1 with TRBJ1-6; possibly TRBD1 for D (5 bases). This CDR3 comprises 17 residues. V was pared by 2 bases and J by 0 bases, with 11 bases between. CDR1 and CDR2 (germline): MNHNS, SASEGT. The DNA for the CDR3 is TGTGCCAGCAGTGAACCCGCAGGGCGCTCCTATAATTCACCCCTCCACTTT. This sequence encodes CASSEPAGRSYNSPLHF.

The rearrangement uses TRBV18 and TRBJ2-3; TRBD2 matches at 7 bases. From germline, CDR1 is KGHSH and CDR2 LQKENI. V gave up 2 bases and J gave up 4 bases; unmatched junction bases: 3. The CDR3 covers 14 residues. DNA for the CDR3: TGTGCCAGCTCACCAGGGGCGGGGGCAGATACGCAGTATTTT. Amino acid sequence: CASSPGAGADTQYF.

This clone showed up many times. The V gene is TRBV4-3, the J gene TRBJ2-7; no firm D call. The germline gives CDR1 LGHNA, CDR2 YSLEER. The V end was cut by 4 bases, the J end by 2 bases, with 12 bases between. This CDR3 comprises 14 residues. The CDR3 protein is CASSLGESTYEQYF. CDR3 in DNA: TGCGCCAGCAGCCTAGGCGAGTCCACCTACGAGCAGTACTTC.

This clone was seen repeatedly, ten times or more. DNA of the CDR3: TGTGCCAGCAGTTTAGGGAGGGGAGACGAGCAGTACTTC. Protein: CASSLGRGDEQYF. The rearrangement uses TRBV27 and TRBJ2-7; TRBD2 aligns across 7 bases. The V gene's germline CDR1 is MNHEY and CDR2 SMNVEV (reference sequence). The CDR3 is 13 amino acids. The trim removed 2 bases at V and 5 bases at J, leaving 3 bases unmatched.

On this clone: A clone one base away is much larger, so this may be a read error. The sample has other DNA sequences that encode this CDR3 too. The V gene is TRBV3-1, the J gene TRBJ1-3; possible D gene TRBD1, 6 bases. The germline CDR1 and CDR2 sequences are LGHDT and YNNKEL (reference sequence). This CDR3 has 17 amino acids. CDR3 nucleotides: TGTGCCAGCAGCCGGGGGAGGCAACAGGGCTCTGGGAACACCATATATTTT. Protein: CASSRGRQQGSGNTIYF.

This clone has ten or more counts. The CDR3 nucleotides read TGTGCCAGCAGCGAACAGGGGGACGCGGGGACCCAGTACTTC. Encoded protein: CASSEQGDAGTQYF. The genes are TRBV7-2 and TRBJ2-5; 8 bases map to TRBD1. The V gene's germline CDR1 is SGHTA and CDR2 FQGNSA. This CDR3 region has 14 residues. J gave up 7 bases and V 5 bases, and 9 bases lay outside the gene matches.

This clone showed up many times. The chain joins TRBV6-4 to TRBJ1-1; TRBD1 matches at 7 bases. With V trimmed by 4 bases and J by 4 bases, 3 bases remained unmatched. The CDR3 loop spans 13 amino acids. The germline gives CDR1 MRHNA, CDR2 SNTAGT. CDR3 bases: TGTGCCAGCAGTGCAACAGGGGCCACTGAAGCTTTCTTT. Its protein product is CASSATGATEAFF.

This clone was observed many times. The CDR3 loop is CASSVWAETNTGELFF. The CDR3 nucleotides read TGTGCCAGCAGCGTCTGGGCAGAGACGAACACCGGGGAGCTGTTTTTT. The rearrangement joins TRBV9 to TRBJ2-2; D uncertain. This CDR3 contains 16 residues. Germline CDR1 reads SGDLS; CDR2 reads YYNGEE. Trimming pared 2 bases from V and 0 bases from J, leaving 11 bases between. The full variable domain, completed using reference TRBV9 and TRBJ2-2, is DSGVTQTPKHLITATGQRVTLRCSPRSGDLSVYWYQQSLDQGLQFLIQYYNGEERAKGNILERFSAQQFPDLHSELNLSSLELGDSALYFCASSVWAETNTGELFFGEGSRLTVL.

This clone was seen ten or more times. CDR3 amino acids: CASSLPRGTEAFF. In DNA, the CDR3 is TGTGCCAGCAGCTTGCCCCGGGGTACTGAAGCTTTCTTT. The rearrangement joins TRBV7-9 to TRBJ1-1; D is unclear. Trimming stripped 3 bases from V and 5 bases from J, with 10 bases between. Germline CDR1 reads SEHNR; CDR2 reads FQNEAQ (reference sequence). The CDR3 has 13 residues. The whole variable domain, remainder taken from reference TRBV7-9 and TRBJ1-1, is DTGVSQNPRHKITKRGQNVTFRCDPISEHNRLYWYRQTLGQGPEFLTYFQNEAQLEKSRLLSDRFSAERPKGSFSTLEIQRTEQGDSAMYLCASSLPRGTEAFFGQGTRLTVV.

This clone has at least ten counts. The genes are TRBV6-2 or TRBV6-3 and TRBJ1-1; D ambiguous. V was clipped by 7 bases and J by 3 bases, with 9 bases between them. Germline V gene sequence: CDR1 MNHEY, CDR2 SVGEGT. The CDR3 sequence is 12 residues long. CDR3 region: CASNHRDTEAFF. The CDR3, as DNA: TGTGCCAGCAACCATAGGGACACTGAAGCTTTCTTT.

The chain has TRBV20-1 and TRBJ2-7; D possibly corresponds to TRBD2 (5 bases). V lost 7 bases to trimming and J lost 2 bases, with 21 bases between them. The CDR3 runs 15 residues. Germline CDR1 reads DFQATT; CDR2 reads SNEGSKA (reference sequence). As DNA, the CDR3 is TGCAGTGTCCTTACGAGGGCAGGCGGCACCTACGAGCAGTACTTC. It specifies CSVLTRAGGTYEQYF.

This clone occurred many times. V is TRBV20-1 and J is TRBJ2-1; 10 nucleotides line up with TRBD2. The V gene end was trimmed by 8 bases and the J gene end by 7 bases; junction bases not matched to a gene: 8. Per the germline V gene, CDR1 is DFQATT and CDR2 is SNEGSKA (reference sequence). This CDR3 has 13 residues. The CDR3 spells CSPRASGRNEQFF. The CDR3 nucleotides read TGCAGTCCCCGGGCTAGCGGGAGAAATGAGCAGTTCTTC.

This clone appeared many times. With a much larger clone just one base away, this may be a read error. In the same sample, other DNA sequences code for this CDR3. This sequence joins TRBV11-1 and TRBJ1-3; the match to TRBD1 covers 10 bases. The germline gives CDR1 SGHAT, CDR2 FQDESV (reference sequence). With 4 bases clipped from V and 6 bases from J, the junction kept 12 bases outside the gene matches. The CDR3 runs to 17 residues. The CDR3 sequence: CASSSPSGGTGANTIYF. CDR3 in DNA: TGTGCCAGCAGCTCCCCTTCAGGGGGGACAGGGGCAAACACCATATATTTT.

The chain couples TRBV7-9 to TRBJ1-5; D unresolved. From germline, CDR1 is SEHNR and CDR2 FQNEAQ (reference sequence). Trimming removed 5 bases at V and 6 bases at J, with 14 bases between. The CDR3 runs to 14 residues. CDR3 loop: CASSVGTGSQPQHF. CDR3 DNA sequence: TGTGCCAGCAGCGTAGGAACCGGGTCTCAGCCCCAGCATTTT. Combining the CDR3 with reference TRBV7-9 and TRBJ1-5 gives the whole variable domain DTGVSQNPRHKITKRGQNVTFRCDPISEHNRLYWYRQTLGQGPEFLTYFQNEAQLEKSRLLSDRFSAERPKGSFSTLEIQRTEQGDSAMYLCASSVGTGSQPQHFGDGTRLSIL.

Note on this clone: Its ends do not fully match the called genes, so a read error is possible. The chain uses TRBV30 and TRBJ1-5, with D possibly TRBD1 on 6 matching bases. Germline loops: CDR1 GTSNPN, CDR2 SVGIG (reference sequence). CDR3 size: 15 residues. The CDR3 loop reads CAWSPRGKGDQPEHF. The CDR3 coding sequence is TGTGCCTGGAGTCCCCGAGGGAAGGGGGATCAGCCCGAGCATTTT.

This clone was recorded many times. The rearrangement links TRBV10-3 to TRBJ2-1, with 7 bases lining up with TRBD2. V gave up 3 bases and J gave up 1 base; unmatched junction bases: 15. Per germline, CDR1 ENHRY and CDR2 SYGVKD. This CDR3 is 19 amino acids long. This CDR3 reads CAISEGGERDRRSYNEQFF. Written as DNA, the CDR3 is TGTGCCATCAGTGAAGGTGGGGAGCGGGACCGTAGGTCCTACAATGAGCAGTTCTTC.

This rearrangement joins TRBV19 to TRBJ1-1, with 9 bases aligning to TRBD1. The CDR3 contains 15 residues. Germline loops: CDR1 LNHDA, CDR2 SQIVND (reference sequence). Trimming took 7 bases from V and 4 from J; bases not matched to a gene: 10. CDR3 amino acids: CASIIHRGLGTEAFF. The DNA for the CDR3 is TGTGCCAGTATTATCCACAGGGGGCTAGGCACTGAAGCTTTCTTT.

This clone has ten or more counts. The V and J genes are TRBV4-2 and TRBJ2-3; TRBD2 matches at 9 bases. Germline V gives CDR1 LGHNA, CDR2 YNFKEQ. The J segment lost 5 bases and the V segment lost 4 bases, leaving 10 bases of the junction unmatched. The CDR3 contains 16 residues. This chain's CDR3 is CASSPFGGRAEDTQYF. The CDR3 DNA is TGTGCCAGCAGCCCCTTCGGCGGGAGGGCCGAAGATACGCAGTATTTT.

Many counts were recorded for this clone. The rearrangement joins TRBV30 to TRBJ1-1, with D hard to call. V was cut by 1 base and J by 5 bases, with 14 bases left in between. The germline V gene encodes CDR1 GTSNPN and CDR2 SVGIG (reference sequence). CDR3 length equals 14 residues. CDR3 residues: CAWSDRSRNTEAFF. The CDR3 DNA reads as TGTGCCTGGAGTGACCGCAGTAGGAATACTGAAGCTTTCTTT.

This clone was seen many times. V and J are TRBV7-2 and TRBJ2-1; 12 bases fit TRBD2. The CDR3 sequence is 16 residues long. Germline CDR1 and CDR2: SGHTA and FQGNSA. J was trimmed by 9 bases and V by 1 base; bases with no gene match: 7. Here the CDR3 DNA reads TGTGCCAGCAGCTTAGGGCTTTCTAGCGGGAGGGGTGAGCAGTTCTTC. Its protein product is CASSLGLSSGRGEQFF.

This clone was recorded many times. The gene calls are TRBV20-1 and TRBJ2-5; TRBD1 or TRBD2 may be the D gene (6 bases each). CDR3 length: 12 residues. Germline CDR1 DFQATT, CDR2 SNEGSKA (reference sequence). The germline V and J ends were trimmed by 5 bases and 2 bases, with 9 bases remaining between them. The CDR3 DNA reads as TGCAGTGCTCGGGGGCCTCAAGAGACCCAGTACTTC. Its protein is CSARGPQETQYF.

There are many counts of this clone. The V call is TRBV28, the J call TRBJ2-1; TRBD2 might be the D (7 bases). The CDR3 sequence is 16 residues long. Trimming removed 7 bases at V and 5 bases at J, with 21 bases between. Germline loops: CDR1 MDHEN, CDR2 SYDVKM. Here the CDR3 reads CASTRGGALTNNEQFF. Written as DNA, the CDR3 is TGTGCCAGCACGAGGGGGGGGGCCCTGACGAACAATGAGCAGTTCTTC.

This clone was detected ten times or more. The gene calls are TRBV19 and TRBJ2-3; 14 positions agree with TRBD2. Trimming removed 5 bases from V and 2 bases from J; junction bases left unmatched: 6. The CDR3 covers 17 residues. Looked up from germline, CDR1 is LNHDA and CDR2 is SQIVND (reference sequence). CDR3 DNA sequence: TGTGCCAGTAGTCTTCTGACTAGCGGGAGGGCCACAGATACGCAGTATTTT. It specifies CASSLLTSGRATDTQYF.

This clone came up many times. The chain is built from TRBV11-3 and TRBJ2-7, with unresolved D. CDR1 is SGHNT and CDR2 is YENEEA in the germline V gene. This CDR3 contains 13 residues. Trimming took 4 bases from V and 5 from J, leaving 12 bases between them. The CDR3 DNA follows: TGTGCCAGCAGCTACGCTCCTCCGGACGAGCAGTACTTC. As protein: CASSYAPPDEQYF.

This clone occurred many times. CDR3 region: CASSLTVGNQPQHF. As DNA, the CDR3 is TGTGCCAGCAGCTTGACGGTGGGCAATCAGCCCCAGCATTTT. This chain links TRBV7-8 with TRBJ1-5; D is uncertain. The CDR3 runs 14 residues. V lost 3 bases, J lost 2 bases, and 8 bases lay in between. Germline CDR1 reads SGHVS; CDR2 reads FQNEAQ.

This clone showed up many times. This chain connects TRBV19 to TRBJ1-1; D is ambiguous. The CDR3 totals 15 residues. Germline V gene sequence: CDR1 LNHDA, CDR2 SQIVND (reference sequence). Trimming left V 3 bases short and J 4 bases short, with 15 bases between. The CDR3 nucleotides are TGTGCCAGTAGTATCGAGGCGGCTACGGGCACTGAAGCTTTCTTT. It encodes CASSIEAATGTEAFF.